Listed here are 13 T cell receptor beta chains from one sample, sequenced in a study of early T cells in non-severe SARS-CoV-2 infection. MiXCR was run by TCRdb on the 5' RACE reads, yielding one entry per CDR3 protein. The top ten hold roughly 3.5% of the sample, which has just under 65,000 distinct CDR3 sequences, 5.9% seen once. The sequencing used whole blood, collected at baseline. Every receptor here comes from an adult who was a healthcare worker with PCR-confirmed SARS-CoV-2 infection or an uninfected control (not recorded which).

In its sample, this clonotype was seen many times. The V and J genes are TRBV18 and TRBJ2-1; D possibly corresponds to TRBD1 (6 bases). Trimming removed 1 base from V and 5 bases from J, with 15 bases in between. In germline, CDR1 is KGHSH, CDR2 LQKENI. The CDR3 extends over 16 amino acids. The CDR3 nucleotides are TGTGCCAGCTCACCACTCAAAAGGACAGACCACAATGAGCAGTTCTTC. Its translation: CASSPLKRTDHNEQFF.

This clonotype was counted ten times or more. The rearrangement links TRBV5-4 to TRBJ2-2, with TRBD1 matching over 8 bases. The ends lost 2 bases at V and 3 bases at J; junction bases unmatched: 6. The CDR3 totals 16 residues. The germline V gene encodes CDR1 SGHNT and CDR2 YYREEE (reference sequence). This chain's CDR3 is CASSLAGGADTGELFF. The DNA for the CDR3 is TGTGCCAGCAGCTTAGCAGGGGGCGCGGACACCGGGGAGCTGTTTTTT.

Ten or more counts support this clonotype. The V and J genes are TRBV6-2 or TRBV6-3 and TRBJ2-3; D is possibly TRBD1 (5 bases). The CDR3 covers 14 residues. V was cut by 0 bases and J by 3 bases, with 7 bases left in between. CDR1 is MNHEY, CDR2 SVGEGT, per germline. Here the CDR3 reads CASSYSGVTDTQYF. CDR3 nucleotides: TGTGCCAGCAGTTACTCAGGGGTTACAGATACGCAGTATTTT.

This clonotype was picked up many times. The rearrangement links TRBV20-1 to TRBJ1-1; the D is unclear. Between the trimmed V and J ends, which lost 5 bases and 0 bases, there was a span of 10 bases. Germline V CDR1 and CDR2: DFQATT, SNEGSKA (reference sequence). The CDR3 consists of 13 residues. CDR3 DNA sequence: TGCAGTGCTCGACCCGAGTTGAACACTGAAGCTTTCTTT. It is translated as CSARPELNTEAFF.

V and J are TRBV10-3 and TRBJ2-3; possibly TRBD1 for D (6 bases). Germline-derived CDR1 and CDR2 are ENHRY and SYGVKD. The CDR3 is 16 amino acids. V was pared by 8 bases and J by 3 bases, with 21 bases between. CDR3 coding DNA: TGTGCCATCGGAACAGCCGGGACAAGGAGAACAGATACGCAGTATTTT. Translated, it gives CAIGTAGTRRTDTQYF.

The chain has TRBV28 and TRBJ2-7, with D unresolved. Trimming cost V 10 bases and J 2 bases, with 9 bases left between them. In germline, CDR1 is MDHEN, CDR2 SYDVKM. The CDR3 has 11 amino acids. The DNA for the CDR3 is TGTGCCACCCGAGCCGCCTACGAGCAGTACTTC. Amino acids: CATRAAYEQYF.

This clonotype has at least ten counts. The genes are TRBV20-1 and TRBJ1-3; unclear D gene. V shed 3 bases and J shed 2 bases, with 11 bases lying between them. Germline V gene data show CDR1 as DFQATT and CDR2 as SNEGSKA (reference sequence). The CDR3 covers 14 residues. CDR3: CSASVGGPGNTIYF. CDR3 in DNA: TGCAGTGCTAGTGTTGGTGGACCTGGAAACACCATATATTTT.

This clonotype came up many times. The chain carries TRBV20-1 and TRBJ1-2, with 8 positions matching TRBD1. The CDR3 sequence is 15 residues long. J lost 5 bases, V lost 2 bases, and 10 bases had no gene match. The germline gives CDR1 DFQATT, CDR2 SNEGSKA (reference sequence). In DNA, the CDR3 is TGCAGTGCTAGAATGGGGACAGGTGCATCTTATGGCTACACCTTC. Encoded protein: CSARMGTGASYGYTF.

In this sample, this clonotype turned up a few times. The chain uses TRBV11-2 and TRBJ1-2, with 7 bases aligning to TRBD1. Germline CDR1 and CDR2: SGHAT and FQNNGV. The CDR3 totals 12 residues. With 5 bases clipped from V and 9 bases from J, the junction kept 6 bases outside the gene matches. CDR3 DNA sequence: TGTGCCAGCAGCCCCCAGGGGGTTAGCTACACCTTC. As protein: CASSPQGVSYTF.

This clonotype was counted ten times or more. J is TRBJ2-1 and V is TRBV11-2; D might be TRBD1 or TRBD2, each matching 5 bases. The CDR3 contains 14 residues. V lost 4 bases, J lost 7 bases, and 14 bases lay in between. Germline-derived CDR1 and CDR2 are SGHAT and FQNNGV. CDR3 protein: CASSSAGAGNEQFF. The CDR3 bases are TGTGCCAGCAGCTCAGCCGGGGCGGGTAATGAGCAGTTCTTC.

V is TRBV12-3 or TRBV12-4 and J is TRBJ2-3; TRBD2 might be the D (6 bases). The CDR3 is 13 amino acids. Trimming took off 7 bases at V and 4 bases at J, with 12 bases between the two ends. The CDR3 reads CASTGLGPDTQYF. The CDR3 DNA reads as TGTGCCAGCACGGGACTTGGCCCAGATACGCAGTATTTT.

This chain connects TRBV20-1 to TRBJ2-7, with TRBD2 identical over 11 bases. This CDR3 has 14 amino acids. Trimming removed 5 bases from V and 2 bases from J; junction bases left unmatched: 5. Germline-derived CDR1 and CDR2 are DFQATT and SNEGSKA (reference sequence). CDR3 bases: TGCAGTGCTGGGACTAGCGGCATTACCTACGAGCAGTACTTC. Its protein product is CSAGTSGITYEQYF.

In its sample, this clonotype was seen many times. The CDR3 DNA reads TGTGCCAGCTCACCGTCGCCTGGGGGCCTTAACTATGGCTACACCTTC. This translates into CASSPSPGGLNYGYTF. The chain joins TRBV18 to TRBJ1-2, with a weak D call TRBD1 (6 bases). The CDR3 spans 16 residues. The germline V and J ends were trimmed by 3 bases and 1 base, with 15 bases remaining between them. Germline V gives CDR1 KGHSH, CDR2 LQKENI.